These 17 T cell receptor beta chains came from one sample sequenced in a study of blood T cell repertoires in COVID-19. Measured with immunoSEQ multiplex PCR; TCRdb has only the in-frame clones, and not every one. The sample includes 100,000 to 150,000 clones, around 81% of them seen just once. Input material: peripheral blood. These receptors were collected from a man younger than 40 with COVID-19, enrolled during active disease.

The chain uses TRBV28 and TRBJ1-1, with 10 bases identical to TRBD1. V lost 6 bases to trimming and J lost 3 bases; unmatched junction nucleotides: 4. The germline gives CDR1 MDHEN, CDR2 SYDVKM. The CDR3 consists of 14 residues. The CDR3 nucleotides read TGTGCCAGCAGATCTGGGACAGGGGACACTGAAGCTTTCTTT. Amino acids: CASRSGTGDTEAFF. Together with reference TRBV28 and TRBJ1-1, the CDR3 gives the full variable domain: DVKVTQSSRYLVKRTGEKVFLECVQDMDHENMFWYRQDPGLGLRLIYFSYDVKMKEKGDIPEGYSVSREKKERFSLILESASTNQTSMYLCASRSGTGDTEAFFGQGTRLTVV.

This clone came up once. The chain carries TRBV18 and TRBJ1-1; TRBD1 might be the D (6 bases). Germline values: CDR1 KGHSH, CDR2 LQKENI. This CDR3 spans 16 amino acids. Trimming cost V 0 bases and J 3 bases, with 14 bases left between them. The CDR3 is CASSPPAGGAHTEAFF. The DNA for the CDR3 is TGTGCCAGCTCACCACCGGCGGGGGGCGCGCACACTGAAGCTTTCTTT.

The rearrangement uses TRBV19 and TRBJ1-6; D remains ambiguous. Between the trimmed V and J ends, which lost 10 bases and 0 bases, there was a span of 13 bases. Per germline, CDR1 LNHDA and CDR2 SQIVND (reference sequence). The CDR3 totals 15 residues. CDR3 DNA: TGTGCCACTCAGGCAGAAAGCTCCTATAATTCACCCCTCCACTTT. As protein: CATQAESSYNSPLHF.

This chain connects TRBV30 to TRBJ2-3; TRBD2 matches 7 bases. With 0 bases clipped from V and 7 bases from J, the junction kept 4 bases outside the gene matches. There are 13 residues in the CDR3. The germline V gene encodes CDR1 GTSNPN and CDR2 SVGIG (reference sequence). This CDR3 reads CAWSVGGGYTQYF. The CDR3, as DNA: TGTGCCTGGAGTGTAGGCGGGGGTTATACGCAGTATTTT.

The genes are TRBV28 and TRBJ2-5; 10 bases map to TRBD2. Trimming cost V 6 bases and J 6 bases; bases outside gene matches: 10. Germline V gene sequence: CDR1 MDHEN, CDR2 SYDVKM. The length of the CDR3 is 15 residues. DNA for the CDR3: TGTGCCAGCAGCCCCGGGACTAGCGAAATACAGACCCAGTACTTC. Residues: CASSPGTSEIQTQYF.

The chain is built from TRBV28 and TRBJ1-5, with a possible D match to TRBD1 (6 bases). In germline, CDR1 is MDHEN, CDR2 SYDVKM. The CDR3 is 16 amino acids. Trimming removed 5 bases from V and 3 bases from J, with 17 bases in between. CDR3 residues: CASSPQGELVNQPQHF. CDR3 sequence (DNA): TGTGCCAGCAGTCCACAGGGAGAGCTCGTCAATCAGCCCCAGCATTTT.

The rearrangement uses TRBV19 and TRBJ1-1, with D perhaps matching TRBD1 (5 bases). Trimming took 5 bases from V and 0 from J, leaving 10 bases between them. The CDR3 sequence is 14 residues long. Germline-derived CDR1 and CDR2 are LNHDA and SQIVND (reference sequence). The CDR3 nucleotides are TGTGCCAGTAGTCTGACAGCCATGAACACTGAAGCTTTCTTT. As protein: CASSLTAMNTEAFF.

For the CDR3, the DNA is TGTGCCAGCAGTTTGGACAGGGGTTCACCCCTCCACTTT. Protein sequence: CASSLDRGSPLHF. This chain links TRBV27 with TRBJ1-6, with 9 bases aligning to TRBD1. The CDR3 contains 13 residues. Germline loops: CDR1 MNHEY, CDR2 SMNVEV (reference sequence). V trimming: 3 bases; J trimming: 9 bases; junction bases outside the gene matches: 0.

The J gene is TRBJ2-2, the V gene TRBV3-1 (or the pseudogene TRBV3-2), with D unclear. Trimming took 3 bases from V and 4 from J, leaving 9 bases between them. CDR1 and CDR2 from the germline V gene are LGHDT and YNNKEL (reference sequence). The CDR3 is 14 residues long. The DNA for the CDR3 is TGTGCCAGCAGCCACGCGATAAGCACCGGGGAGCTGTTTTTT. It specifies CASSHAISTGELFF.

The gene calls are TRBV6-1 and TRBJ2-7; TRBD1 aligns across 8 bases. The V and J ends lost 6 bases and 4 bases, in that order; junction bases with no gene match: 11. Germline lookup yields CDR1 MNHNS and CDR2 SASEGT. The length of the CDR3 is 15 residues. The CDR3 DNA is TGTGCCAGCAGCTCTTCCGGGACAGGTTCATACGAGCAGTACTTC. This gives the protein CASSSSGTGSYEQYF.

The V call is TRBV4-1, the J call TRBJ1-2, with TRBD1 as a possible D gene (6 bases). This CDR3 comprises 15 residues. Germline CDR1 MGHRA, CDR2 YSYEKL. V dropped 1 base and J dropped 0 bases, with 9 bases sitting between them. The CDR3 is CASSQGPGANYGYTF. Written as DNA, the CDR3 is TGCGCCAGCAGCCAAGGGCCAGGGGCTAACTATGGCTACACCTTC.

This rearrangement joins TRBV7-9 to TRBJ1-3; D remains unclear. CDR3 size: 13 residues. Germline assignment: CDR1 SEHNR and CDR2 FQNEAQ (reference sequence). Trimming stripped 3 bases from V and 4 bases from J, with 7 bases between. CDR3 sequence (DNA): TGTGCCAGCAGCTTGGGCACAGGAAACACCATATATTTT. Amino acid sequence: CASSLGTGNTIYF.

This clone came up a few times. CDR3 protein: CAWSVGFQPQHF. In nucleotides, the CDR3 is TGTGCCTGGAGTGTCGGGTTTCAGCCCCAGCATTTT. The chain is built from TRBV30 and TRBJ1-5; D not certain. The germline V and J ends were trimmed by 0 bases and 6 bases, with 6 bases remaining between them. Per germline, CDR1 GTSNPN and CDR2 SVGIG (reference sequence). The CDR3 covers 12 residues.

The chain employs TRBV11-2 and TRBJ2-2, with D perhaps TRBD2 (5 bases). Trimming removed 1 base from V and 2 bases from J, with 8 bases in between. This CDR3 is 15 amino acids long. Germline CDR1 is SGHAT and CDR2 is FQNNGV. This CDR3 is CASSLASGNTGELFF. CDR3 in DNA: TGTGCCAGCAGCTTAGCGAGCGGAAACACCGGGGAGCTGTTTTTT.

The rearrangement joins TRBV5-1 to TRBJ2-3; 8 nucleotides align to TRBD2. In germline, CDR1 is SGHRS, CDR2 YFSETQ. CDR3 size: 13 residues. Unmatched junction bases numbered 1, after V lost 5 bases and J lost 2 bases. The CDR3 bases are TGCGCCAGCAGTAGCGGGAACACAGATACGCAGTATTTT. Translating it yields CASSSGNTDTQYF. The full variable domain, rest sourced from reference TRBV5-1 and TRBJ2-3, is KAGVTQTPRYLIKTRGQQVTLSCSPISGHRSVSWYQQTPGQGLQFLFEYFSETQRNKGNFPGRFSGRQFSNSRSEMNVSTLELGDSALYLCASSSGNTDTQYFGPGTRLTVL.

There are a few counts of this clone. The CDR3 DNA sequence: TGTGCCAGCAGTGAACATGTGGGACAGGGAGGTGCTGAAGCTTTCTTT. Amino acids: CASSEHVGQGGAEAFF. The rearrangement links TRBV6-1 to TRBJ1-1, with TRBD1 matching over 9 bases. The CDR3 spans 16 residues. V shed 2 bases and J 6 bases; nucleotides not matched to a gene: 10. CDR1 and CDR2 (germline): MNHNS, SASEGT.

The CDR3 nucleotides are TGTGCCAGCAGCTTAGGGCAGCGTAGCAATCAGCCCCAGCATTTT. This codes for CASSLGQRSNQPQHF. This sequence joins TRBV7-6 and TRBJ1-5; D gene unclear. CDR1 SGHVS and CDR2 FNYEAQ come from the germline V gene. Trimming stripped 1 base from V and 0 bases from J, with 7 bases between. CDR3 length: 15 amino acids. The full variable domain, rest sourced from reference TRBV7-6 and TRBJ1-5, is GAGVSQSPRYKVTKRGQDVALRCDPISGHVSLYWYRQALGQGPEFLTYFNYEAQQDKSGLPNDRFSAERPEGSISTLTIQRTEQRDSAMYRCASSLGQRSNQPQHFGDGTRLSIL.